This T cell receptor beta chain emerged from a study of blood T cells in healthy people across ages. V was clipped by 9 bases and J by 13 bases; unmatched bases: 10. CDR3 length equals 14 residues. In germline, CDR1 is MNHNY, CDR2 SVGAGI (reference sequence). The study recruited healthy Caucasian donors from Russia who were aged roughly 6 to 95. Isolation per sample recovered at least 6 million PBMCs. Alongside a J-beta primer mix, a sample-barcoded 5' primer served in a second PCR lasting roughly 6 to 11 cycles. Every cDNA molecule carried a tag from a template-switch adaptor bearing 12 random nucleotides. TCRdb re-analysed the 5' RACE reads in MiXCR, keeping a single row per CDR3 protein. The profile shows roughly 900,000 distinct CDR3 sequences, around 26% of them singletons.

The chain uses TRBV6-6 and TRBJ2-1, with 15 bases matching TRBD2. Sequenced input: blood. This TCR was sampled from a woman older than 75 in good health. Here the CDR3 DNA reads TGTGCCAGTGGACTAGCGGGGGGGTCGTCGACCCAGTTCTTC. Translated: CASGLAGGSSTQFF.